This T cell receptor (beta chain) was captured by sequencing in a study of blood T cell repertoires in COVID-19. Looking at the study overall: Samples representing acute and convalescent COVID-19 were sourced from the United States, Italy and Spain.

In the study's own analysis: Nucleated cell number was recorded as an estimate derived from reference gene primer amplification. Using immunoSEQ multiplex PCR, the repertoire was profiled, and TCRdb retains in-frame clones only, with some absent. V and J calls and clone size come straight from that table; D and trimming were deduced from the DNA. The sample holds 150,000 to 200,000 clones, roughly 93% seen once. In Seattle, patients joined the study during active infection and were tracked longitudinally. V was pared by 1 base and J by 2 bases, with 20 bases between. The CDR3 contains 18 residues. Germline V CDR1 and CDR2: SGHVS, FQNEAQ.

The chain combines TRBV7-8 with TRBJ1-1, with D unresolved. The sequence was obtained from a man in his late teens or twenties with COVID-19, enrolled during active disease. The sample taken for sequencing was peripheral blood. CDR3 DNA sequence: TGTGCCAGCAGCTTAGGGGTAGGAGTTAGGCAGATTAACACTGAAGCTTTCTTT. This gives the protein CASSLGVGVRQINTEAFF.